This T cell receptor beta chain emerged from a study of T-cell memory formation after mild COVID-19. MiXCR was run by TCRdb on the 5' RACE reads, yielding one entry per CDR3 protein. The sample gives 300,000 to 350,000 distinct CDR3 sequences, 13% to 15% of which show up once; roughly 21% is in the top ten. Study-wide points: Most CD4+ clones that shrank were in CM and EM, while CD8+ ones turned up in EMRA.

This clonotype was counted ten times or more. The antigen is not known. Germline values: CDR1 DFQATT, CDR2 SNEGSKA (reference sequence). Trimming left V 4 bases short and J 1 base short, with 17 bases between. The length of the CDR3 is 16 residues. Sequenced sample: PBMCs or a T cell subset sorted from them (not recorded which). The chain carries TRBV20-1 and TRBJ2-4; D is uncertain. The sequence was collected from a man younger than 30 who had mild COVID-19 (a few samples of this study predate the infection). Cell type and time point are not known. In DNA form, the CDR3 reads TGCAGTGCTACCGACCCCTCTTCCACGGCCAAAAACATTCAGTACTTC. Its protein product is CSATDPSSTAKNIQYF.